The rows below give T cell receptor beta chains drawn from one sample of a study of cytomegalovirus exposure and HLA in healthy donors. Repertoires were generated with immunoSEQ multiplex PCR, while TCRdb's copy carries only in-frame clones and drops some. The sample comprises about 180,000 clones, over 80% of which are singletons, and around 1.4% rests with the top ten. The sample taken for sequencing was PBMCs. These receptors were taken from a girl aged 10-17 years in good health and CMV-seropositive. Each CDR3 is given with its conserved first and last residue. The D gene is left open where the match is weak. Part of the rows lack a size; the others show once, few, many or a class for expanded clones.

V: TRBV5-4
J: TRBJ2-5
size: NA
D: NA
CDR3: CASSLKSLVLGLGTQYF
DNA: TGTGCCAGCAGCTTGAAGTCTCTAGTCCTCGGTCTGGGGACCCAGTACTTC

V: TRBV29-1
J: TRBJ2-7
size: NA
D: TRBD2
CDR3: CSVDGTSGYEQYF
DNA: TGCAGCGTTGACGGGACTAGCGGCTACGAGCAGTACTTC

V: TRBV5-6
J: TRBJ2-5
size: few
D: NA
CDR3: CASSLFQGKETQYF
DNA: TGTGCCAGCAGCTTGTTTCAGGGCAAAGAGACCCAGTACTTC

V: TRBV2
J: TRBJ2-7
size: once
D: NA
CDR3: CASGLGEETEQYF
DNA: TGTGCCAGCGGACTTGGGGAAGAGACCGAGCAGTACTTC

V: TRBV9
J: TRBJ1-3
size: NA
D: NA
CDR3: CASSVDSVSGNTIYF
DNA: TGTGCCAGCAGCGTAGATTCGGTTTCTGGAAACACCATATATTTT

V: TRBV5-1
J: TRBJ2-7
size: few
D: NA
CDR3: CASSFQVASYEQYF
DNA: TGCGCCAGCAGCTTTCAGGTGGCCTCCTACGAGCAGTACTTC

V: TRBV27
J: TRBJ1-1
size: NA
D: NA
CDR3: CASSFVGHTEAFF
DNA: TGTGCCAGCAGTTTTGTGGGGCACACTGAAGCTTTCTTT

V: TRBV5-1
J: TRBJ2-1
size: NA
D: NA
CDR3: CASSLPRRSYNEQFF
DNA: TGCGCCAGCAGCTTGCCCCGGAGATCCTACAATGAGCAGTTCTTC

V: TRBV5-8
J: TRBJ2-7
size: NA
D: NA
CDR3: CASSPTAYEQCF
DNA: TGTGCCAGCAGCCCCACAGCCTACGAGCAGTGCTTC

V: TRBV6-5
J: TRBJ2-2
size: NA
D: TRBD1
CDR3: CASRSGQVSSGELFF
DNA: TGTGCCAGCAGATCGGGACAGGTTAGCTCCGGGGAGCTGTTTTTT

V: TRBV5-6
J: TRBJ1-1
size: once
D: NA
CDR3: CASSLYHSVNTEAFF
DNA: TGTGCCAGCAGCTTGTATCACAGTGTGAACACTGAAGCTTTCTTT

V: TRBV6-5
J: TRBJ1-2
size: NA
D: TRBD1
CDR3: CASSSGQAFYGYTF
DNA: TGTGCCAGCAGTTCGGGACAGGCCTTCTATGGCTACACCTTC

V: TRBV5-1
J: TRBJ2-1
size: NA
D: NA
CDR3: CASSLGNSHSYNEQFF
DNA: TGCGCCAGCAGCTTGGGCAACAGTCACTCCTACAATGAGCAGTTCTTC

V: TRBV11-1
J: TRBJ1-1
size: NA
D: NA
CDR3: CASSGGRGGNTEAFF
DNA: TGTGCCAGCAGCGGAGGAAGAGGGGGGAACACTGAAGCTTTCTTT

V: TRBV7-2
J: TRBJ1-1
size: NA
D: NA
CDR3: CASSLHMNTEAFF
DNA: TGTGCCAGCAGCTTACACATGAACACTGAAGCTTTCTTT

V: TRBV7-9
J: TRBJ1-1
size: NA
D: NA
CDR3: CASSLTSGQYTEAFF
DNA: TGTGCCAGCAGCTTAACGTCAGGGCAATACACTGAAGCTTTCTTT

V: TRBV7-9
J: TRBJ2-1
size: NA
D: NA
CDR3: CASSPTYKRYEQFF
DNA: TGTGCCAGCAGCCCGACTTATAAGCGATATGAGCAGTTCTTC

V: TRBV5-1
J: TRBJ2-1
size: few
D: TRBD2
CDR3: CASSLVAGGHNEQFF
DNA: TGCGCCAGCAGCTTAGTAGCGGGAGGGCACAATGAGCAGTTCTTC

V: TRBV5-8
J: TRBJ1-2
size: NA
D: NA
CDR3: CASSLKVGAMRGYTF
DNA: TGTGCCAGCAGCTTGAAGGTGGGAGCCATGAGAGGCTACACCTTC

V: TRBV7-8
J: TRBJ2-7
size: NA
D: NA
CDR3: CASSFRGSHEQYF
DNA: TGTGCCAGCAGCTTTCGCGGTTCTCACGAGCAGTACTTC

V: TRBV6-5
J: TRBJ2-1
size: few
D: NA
CDR3: CASSYSRLPYNEQFF
DNA: TGTGCCAGCAGTTACTCGAGGCTCCCCTACAATGAGCAGTTCTTC

V: TRBV7-2
J: TRBJ1-5
size: NA
D: NA
CDR3: CASSLLGQSLQPQHF
DNA: TGTGCCAGCAGTCTACTCGGACAGTCGCTTCAGCCCCAGCATTTT

V: TRBV10-3
J: TRBJ2-6
size: few
D: NA
CDR3: CAISDPVSGANVLTF
DNA: TGTGCCATCAGTGATCCGGTCTCTGGGGCCAACGTCCTGACTTTC

V: TRBV29-1
J: TRBJ2-7
size: NA
D: NA
CDR3: CSVAAANYEQYF
DNA: TGCAGCGTCGCAGCGGCCAACTACGAGCAGTACTTC

V: TRBV13
J: TRBJ2-7
size: NA
D: TRBD1
CDR3: CASSIRGPRPYEQYF
DNA: TGTGCCAGCAGCATCAGGGGGCCGCGTCCCTACGAGCAGTACTTC

V: TRBV18
J: TRBJ2-2
size: NA
D: NA
CDR3: CASSPGQHTGELFF
DNA: TGTGCCAGCTCACCCGGACAGCACACCGGGGAGCTGTTTTTT

V: TRBV5-4
J: TRBJ1-2
size: NA
D: TRBD1
CDR3: CASSLADRDGRGIF
DNA: TGTGCCAGCAGCTTGGCCGACAGGGATGGACGTGGTATCTTC

V: TRBV6-5
J: TRBJ2-5
size: once
D: TRBD2
CDR3: CASSRGPGGTQYF
DNA: TGTGCCAGCAGCCGGGGCCCGGGGGGGACCCAGTACTTC

V: TRBV25-1
J: TRBJ2-1
size: NA
D: TRBD2
CDR3: CASSEVAGVGEQFF
DNA: TGTGCCAGCAGTGAGGTAGCGGGAGTTGGTGAGCAGTTCTTC

V: TRBV10-3
J: TRBJ2-7
size: NA
D: NA
CDR3: CAISVEGSSEQYF
DNA: TGTGCCATCAGTGTCGAGGGATCGTCCGAGCAGTACTTC

V: TRBV5-1
J: TRBJ2-3
size: NA
D: NA
CDR3: CASTPRVGGVSTDTQYF
DNA: TGCGCCAGCACTCCCCGAGTAGGGGGAGTGAGCACAGATACGCAGTATTTT

V: TRBV27
J: TRBJ2-1
size: NA
D: TRBD2
CDR3: CASSFTAGVSYNEQFF
DNA: TGTGCCAGCAGTTTCACTGCGGGAGTCTCCTACAATGAGCAGTTCTTC

V: TRBV5-4
J: TRBJ2-2
size: NA
D: NA
CDR3: CASSLDLQNTGELFF
DNA: TGTGCCAGCAGCTTGGACTTGCAGAACACCGGGGAGCTGTTTTTT

V: TRBV7-2
J: TRBJ2-7
size: NA
D: TRBD1
CDR3: CASSFRDRGYEQYF
DNA: TGTGCCAGCAGCTTCCGGGACAGGGGATACGAGCAGTACTTC

V: TRBV11-3
J: TRBJ2-3
size: NA
D: NA
CDR3: CASSLNPIARNPTDTQYF
DNA: TGTGCCAGCAGCTTAAACCCTATAGCGCGAAACCCAACAGATACGCAGTATTTT

V: TRBV15
J: TRBJ2-7
size: NA
D: TRBD1
CDR3: CATSREQGARDEQYF
DNA: TGTGCCACCAGCAGAGAGCAGGGGGCGCGAGACGAGCAGTACTTC

V: TRBV9
J: TRBJ1-2
size: NA
D: TRBD1
CDR3: CASSAGQAYGYTF
DNA: TGTGCCAGCAGCGCGGGACAGGCCTATGGCTACACCTTC

V: TRBV5-1
J: TRBJ1-2
size: once
D: NA
CDR3: CASSSDSLYGYTF
DNA: TGCGCCAGCAGCTCGGACAGCCTCTATGGCTACACCTTC

V: TRBV5-1
J: TRBJ2-1
size: NA
D: TRBD1
CDR3: CASSLLGQGASSYNEQFF
DNA: TGCGCCAGCAGCTTGTTGGGACAGGGGGCGAGCTCCTACAATGAGCAGTTCTTC

V: TRBV27
J: TRBJ1-5
size: NA
D: NA
CDR3: CASSFYSNQPQHF
DNA: TGTGCCAGCAGTTTCTATAGCAATCAGCCCCAGCATTTT

V: TRBV29-1
J: TRBJ2-5
size: NA
D: TRBD1
CDR3: CSVETGQGDQETQYF
DNA: TGCAGCGTTGAAACGGGACAGGGGGACCAAGAGACCCAGTACTTC

V: TRBV5-1
J: TRBJ1-1
size: NA
D: TRBD1
CDR3: CASSPPGQGLGNTEAFF
DNA: TGCGCCAGCAGCCCACCGGGACAGGGCCTAGGGAACACTGAAGCTTTCTTT

V: TRBV7-2
J: TRBJ1-4
size: NA
D: NA
CDR3: CASSPQGNEKLFF
DNA: TGTGCCAGCAGCCCACAGGGTAATGAAAAACTGTTTTTT

V: TRBV5-5
J: TRBJ1-5
size: NA
D: TRBD1
CDR3: CASRGGSGQGNQPQHF
DNA: TGTGCCAGCAGGGGAGGTTCGGGACAGGGGAATCAGCCCCAGCATTTT

V: TRBV5-1
J: TRBJ2-5
size: few
D: TRBD2
CDR3: CASSTGTSGSVTQYF
DNA: TGCGCCAGCAGCACTGGGACTAGCGGGAGTGTGACCCAGTACTTC

V: TRBV10-1
J: TRBJ2-5
size: NA
D: TRBD1
CDR3: CASSDRGETQYF
DNA: TGCGCCAGCAGCGACAGGGGTGAGACCCAGTACTTC